This T cell receptor beta chain was recorded in a study of regulatory T cells in long-lasting Graves disease. Time point in this sample: persistent/refractory GD, antithyroid drugs over 5 years with positive TRAb. PBMCs provided the RNA from which the TCR library was made. From each patient, around 8.9 milliliters of peripheral blood was drawn and collected into an EDTA anticoagulant tube. Turning to this clonotype: Its cognate antigen is unknown.

TCR beta libraries were built with iRepertoire HTBI primers and Arm-PCR of CDR3 regions. Under the authors' procedure: Identified across the samples were some 62 TRBV segments and approximately 14 TRBJ segments. From the multiplex PCR reads, TCRdb called clonotypes with MiXCR, one entry per CDR3 protein. TCRdb's processing, not the authors', yielded these V and J calls. The table lists 400,000 to 500,000 distinct CDR3 sequences, around a fifth of them singletons. Study-level findings and limits: Gene preferences differed: TRBV28, TRBJ1-2, TRBJ2-5 in persistent cases. Authors noted too few samples as a limitation.

The CDR3 totals 15 residues. Germline loops: CDR1 MNHNS, CDR2 SASEGT. Between the trimmed V and J ends, which lost 5 bases and 4 bases, there was a span of 15 bases. This chain joins TRBV6-1 and TRBJ1-5; no definite D call. Material: peripheral blood mononuclear cells (PBMCs), obtained when the disease was refractory, from a patient treated with antithyroid drugs. The sequence was obtained from a female donor with Graves disease. The CDR3 DNA reads as TGTGCCAGCAGTACCGACGGACTCGGAAATCAGCCCCAGCATTTT. It specifies CASSTDGLGNQPQHF.